This T cell receptor (beta chain) was identified in a study of cytomegalovirus exposure and HLA in healthy donors. As for this clone: The target antigen is unknown.

The donors were part of the validation cohort, which consisted of some 120 subjects and was separate from the first cohort of 666 subjects. Study-level points and caveats: Whilst most TCR sequences proved rare, a subset of public TCRs occurred across many donors. Some TCR beta chains (roughly 150 of them) were listed as cytomegalovirus-associated. The classifier reportedly diagnosed cytomegalovirus status with high sensitivity and specificity.

The germline V and J ends were trimmed by 7 bases and 0 bases, with 7 bases remaining between them. CDR1 and CDR2 (germline): SNHLY, FYNNEI. CDR3 length: 14 residues. Repertoires were generated with immunoSEQ multiplex PCR, while TCRdb's copy carries only in-frame clones and drops some. The table shows about 98,000 clones, with roughly 95% occurring only once. Sequenced input: PBMCs. The source is a woman between 18 and 30 years old in good health and CMV-seronegative. The gene calls are TRBV2 and TRBJ1-6, with no clear D. This chain's CDR3 is CASTLSSYNSPLHF. The DNA of the CDR3 is TGTGCCAGCACCCTGAGCTCCTATAATTCACCCCTCCACTTT.